This passage covers 7 T cell receptor beta chains from one sample sequenced in a study of T cell responses to AZD1222 COVID-19 vaccine. TCRdb keeps only in-frame clones here, not all; method: immunoSEQ multiplex PCR. The sample contains roughly 100,000 clones, about nine tenths of which appear only once. Source: peripheral blood, taken on day 0 of AZD1222 vaccination. These receptors originate from an adult in good health.

The sample holds one count of this clone. The V call is TRBV6-6, the J call TRBJ2-3; 16 nucleotides line up with TRBD2. V shed 5 bases and J 3 bases; nucleotides not matched to a gene: 5. CDR1 and CDR2 from the germline V gene are MNHNY and SVGAGI (reference sequence). The CDR3 has 17 residues. CDR3 loop: CASSRKGLAGGTDTQYF. The CDR3 DNA sequence: TGTGCCAGCAGTCGGAAGGGACTAGCGGGGGGGACAGATACGCAGTATTTT.

The count of this clone is one. This chain links TRBV19 with TRBJ1-1, with D tentatively TRBD1 (5 bases). The germline gives CDR1 LNHDA, CDR2 SQIVND (reference sequence). The CDR3 runs to 13 residues. Between the trimmed V and J ends, which lost 3 bases and 1 base, there was a span of 6 bases. This chain's CDR3 is CASSMGPNTEAFF. The CDR3 nucleotides are TGTGCCAGTAGTATGGGGCCGAACACTGAAGCTTTCTTT.

The gene calls are TRBV6-5 and TRBJ2-3, with D unclear. Trimming removed 6 bases at V and 0 bases at J, with 1 base between. The CDR3 length is 11 residues. Germline assignment: CDR1 MNHEY and CDR2 SVGAGI. CDR3 protein: CASSSTDTQYF. The CDR3 region has the DNA TGTGCCAGCAGCAGCACAGATACGCAGTATTTT.

The chain employs TRBV6-2 or TRBV6-3 and TRBJ1-2, with 9 bases lining up with TRBD1. J was trimmed by 8 bases and V by 0 bases; bases with no gene match: 4. Germline CDR1 reads MNHEY; CDR2 reads SVGEGT. This CDR3 is 14 amino acids long. The CDR3 loop is CASSYSGQGGGYTF. DNA of the CDR3: TGTGCCAGCAGTTACTCGGGACAGGGAGGAGGCTACACCTTC.

The V and J genes are TRBV7-8 and TRBJ2-6, with a weak D call TRBD2 (6 bases). Germline values: CDR1 SGHVS, CDR2 FQNEAQ. CDR3 length equals 16 residues. V lost 0 bases to trimming and J lost 1 base, with 7 bases between them. The chain's CDR3 is CASSLAGTSGANVLTF. The CDR3 DNA is TGTGCCAGCAGCTTAGCCGGGACTTCTGGGGCCAACGTCCTGACTTTC.

This clone appeared a single time. The gene calls are TRBV11-2 and TRBJ2-3; TRBD2 might be the D (6 bases). The CDR3 runs to 15 residues. Germline CDR1 SGHAT, CDR2 FQNNGV. Trimming pared 5 bases from V and 6 bases from J, leaving 18 bases between. CDR3 in DNA: TGTGCCAGCAGCAAAACGGGACTTAGAGCGGATACGCAGTATTTT. It is translated as CASSKTGLRADTQYF.

This chain joins TRBV9 and TRBJ2-2, with TRBD1 as a possible D gene (6 bases). This CDR3 is 18 amino acids long. Germline V gives CDR1 SGDLS, CDR2 YYNGEE. Trimming cost V 4 bases and J 0 bases, with 19 bases left between them. In DNA form, the CDR3 reads TGTGCCAGCAGCCCCGAGTGGGGACATCCCGCGAACACCGGGGAGCTGTTTTTT. Protein: CASSPEWGHPANTGELFF.